This passage covers 11 T cell receptor beta chains from one sample sequenced in a study of blood T cell repertoires in COVID-19. The table came from immunoSEQ multiplex PCR; TCRdb's copy has only in-frame clones and leaves some out. Among around 700,000 clones, about nine tenths were seen once, and the ten largest hold 0.2% to 0.3%. The sequenced sample consisted of peripheral blood. The receptor source for this set is a woman aged 18 to 35 with acute or convalescent COVID-19.

This sequence joins TRBV5-6 and TRBJ2-7; 9 bases align to TRBD1. This CDR3 region has 16 residues. Unmatched junction bases numbered 10, after V lost 6 bases and J lost 0 bases. CDR1 SGHDT and CDR2 YYEEEE come from the germline V gene. CDR3 nucleotide sequence: TGTGCCAGCACCCCCCGAACGGGACAGGGCTCCTACGAGCAGTACTTC. Translating gives CASTPRTGQGSYEQYF. The full variable domain, completed using reference TRBV5-6 and TRBJ2-7, is DAGVTQSPTHLIKTRGQQVTLRCSPKSGHDTVSWYQQALGQGPQFIFQYYEEEERQRGNFPDRFSGHQFPNYSSELNVNALLLGDSALYLCASTPRTGQGSYEQYFGPGTRLTVT.

The V and J genes are TRBV24-1 and TRBJ2-6, with a possible D match to TRBD1 (5 bases). Between the trimmed V and J ends, which lost 3 bases and 2 bases, there was a span of 13 bases. The CDR3 runs to 17 residues. Germline CDR1 KGHDR, CDR2 SFDVKD. The CDR3 region has the DNA TGTGCCACCAGTGATCAGGGCCGGAACGCTGGGGCCAACGTCCTGACTTTC. The encoded protein is CATSDQGRNAGANVLTF.

This chain links TRBV25-1 with TRBJ2-3, with D maybe TRBD2 (5 bases). The germline CDR1 and CDR2 sequences are MGHDK and SYGVNS. The CDR3 runs to 13 residues. Deletions cut 5 bases from V and 5 bases from J, with 11 bases between. CDR3 DNA sequence: TGTGCCAGCAGTTCCCGGGGAGAAGATACGCAGTATTTT. Its translation is CASSSRGEDTQYF.

The chain couples TRBV7-2 to TRBJ2-7, with D uncertain. The CDR3 length is 14 residues. Trimming removed 0 bases from V and 1 base from J, with 7 bases in between. Germline V lookup: CDR1 SGHTA, CDR2 FQGNSA. The CDR3 bases are TGTGCCAGCAGCTTAGCCTCAGATTCCTACGAGCAGTACTTC. This encodes CASSLASDSYEQYF.

This sequence joins TRBV24-1 and TRBJ2-2; no clear D. The CDR3 spans 14 residues. CDR1 and CDR2 from the germline V gene are KGHDR and SFDVKD. V lost 5 bases and J lost 1, with 7 bases in between. The CDR3 DNA follows: TGTGCCACCAGTGGCGAAGTGAACACCGGGGAGCTGTTTTTT. It specifies CATSGEVNTGELFF.

The genes are TRBV10-3 and TRBJ1-4; D may be TRBD1 (5 bases). The V end lost 0 bases, the J end lost 7 bases, and 6 bases lay between the germline ends. Germline-derived CDR1 and CDR2 are ENHRY and SYGVKD. This CDR3 has 13 amino acids. The CDR3 region is CAISESTVEKLFF. CDR3 nucleotides: TGTGCCATCAGTGAGTCGACAGTTGAAAAACTGTTTTTT.

V gene TRBV19 combines with J gene TRBJ1-5; D possibly corresponds to TRBD1 (5 bases). The CDR3 covers 14 residues. In germline, CDR1 is LNHDA, CDR2 SQIVND (reference sequence). With 3 bases removed from V and 6 bases from J, the gap between germline ends came to 12 bases. The chain's CDR3 is CASSMGQRSQPQHF. The DNA of the CDR3 is TGTGCCAGTAGTATGGGGCAGCGCAGTCAGCCCCAGCATTTT.

This clone has only one observation. The genes are TRBV19 and TRBJ1-6, with 8 bases identical to TRBD1. With V trimmed by 6 bases and J by 8 bases, 6 bases remained unmatched. Looked up from germline, CDR1 is LNHDA and CDR2 is SQIVND (reference sequence). The CDR3 contains 14 residues. The chain's CDR3 is CASSPGTGDSPLHF. As DNA, the CDR3 is TGTGCCAGTAGCCCCGGGACAGGAGATTCACCCCTCCACTTT.

This clone was picked up one time. The rearrangement links TRBV21-1 to TRBJ1-4. TRBV21-1 is an annotated pseudogene. The CDR3 totals 19 residues. CDR3 in amino acids: CASSNSPPEILTVDEKLFF. The CDR3 region has the DNA TGTGCCAGCAGCAATAGCCCCCCGGAAATTCTGACGGTCGATGAAAAACTGTTTTTT.

The V gene is TRBV7-2, the J gene TRBJ1-2, with TRBD1 identical over 7 bases. CDR1 is SGHTA, CDR2 FQGNSA, per germline. Trimming cost V 5 bases and J 0 bases; bases outside gene matches: 3. This CDR3 has 14 amino acids. CDR3 residues: CASSIGQANYGYTF. The DNA for the CDR3 is TGTGCCAGCAGCATAGGACAGGCTAACTATGGCTACACCTTC. The whole variable domain, remainder taken from reference TRBV7-2 and TRBJ1-2, is GAGVSQSPSNKVTEKGKDVELRCDPISGHTALYWYRQSLGQGLEFLIYFQGNSAPDKSGLPSDRFSAERTGGSVSTLTIQRTQQEDSAVYLCASSIGQANYGYTFGSGTRLTVV.

The V call is TRBV12-3 or TRBV12-4, the J call TRBJ2-7, with 8 bases that match TRBD1. The CDR3 loop spans 13 amino acids. Trimming removed 8 bases from V and 3 bases from J; junction bases left unmatched: 6. CDR3 loop: CASRRTGIYEQYF. The CDR3 DNA is TGTGCCAGCCGCCGGACAGGGATCTACGAGCAGTACTTC.